This TCR beta chain was sequenced in a study of shared clonotypes between healthy human individuals. About the study: The study used three CD4 naive, three CD4 memory, two CD8 naive and one CD8 memory plate per donor.

Germline CDR1 is MNHEY and CDR2 is SMNVEV (reference sequence). CDR3 length: 14 residues. V was cut by 3 bases and J by 2 bases, with 10 bases left in between. CD45RO-negative, CCR7-selected cells formed the naive CD8 fraction, which excluded terminally differentiated effector memory CD45RA+ cells. In the authors' methods: ImmunoSEQ output lacked quality scores and full-length reads, limiting matched filtering. TCRdb's copy holds only in-frame clones and misses some; the assay was immunoSEQ multiplex PCR. V, J and clone size reflect that table, while D and trimming were determined from the DNA. Of some 2 million clones in the sample, about 95% were seen once.

This receptor was identified in a man aged 18 to 35 in good health. Sequencing used naive CD8+ T cells sorted from blood. The chain recombines TRBV27 with TRBJ1-1; D is unclear. The CDR3 loop reads CASSLEAGNTEAFF. The CDR3 bases are TGTGCCAGCAGTTTGGAGGCGGGCAACACTGAAGCTTTCTTT.